The sequence of this T cell receptor (beta chain) was determined in a study of blood T cell repertoires in COVID-19. Study background: COVID-19 samples from acute and convalescent phases originated in the United States, Italy and Spain. PBMCs, B-cell-depleted T cells, or T cells provided the cDNA or gDNA that made up the material.

Study processing details: Using reference gene primer amplification, nucleated cell counts were estimated. Clones were read by immunoSEQ multiplex PCR, and TCRdb kept only the in-frame ones, dropping some. For V, J and clone size, that table is used; D and trimming come from the DNA. The table shows about 240,000 clones, with roughly 83% occurring only once. The CDR3 spans 16 residues. CDR1 SGHRS and CDR2 YFSETQ come from the germline V gene. The V segment lost 4 bases and the J segment 5 bases; nucleotides outside the gene matches: 9. Sequencing used peripheral blood. The origin of this receptor is a man older than 75 with acute or convalescent COVID-19. The chain recombines TRBV5-1 with TRBJ2-2, with 9 bases aligning to TRBD2. The CDR3 reads CASSPLGLADTGELFF. The CDR3 DNA reads as TGCGCCAGCAGCCCGCTGGGACTAGCCGATACCGGGGAGCTGTTTTTT.